This T cell receptor (beta chain) was identified during a study of beta chain features in type 1 diabetes. Background on the study: Across all samples, fewer than 140 million sorted cells were examined.

Germline values: CDR1 GTSNPN, CDR2 SVGIG (reference sequence). Trimming took 3 bases from V and 9 from J; bases not matched to a gene: 8. The length of the CDR3 is 12 residues. Study-level results: More deletions and fewer insertions at VDJ junctions were found in patients with type 1 diabetes. Sampled from patients, naive, central memory and Treg TCRB repertoires appeared more similar than those sampled from healthy donors. Possible PCR preference for shorter templates applied equally to patients and controls.

A word on this clone: Its antigen remains unknown.

The investigators reverse transcribed all of the isolated RNA, so they sequenced expressed TCRB transcripts. Repertoires were generated with immunoSEQ multiplex PCR, while TCRdb's copy carries only in-frame clones and drops some. The sample gives about 220,000 clones, about 11% of which show up once; about 1.2% is in the top ten. The chain has TRBV30 and TRBJ2-7; 7 bases are a match to TRBD1. This receptor was obtained from a man aged 18 to 30 in good health. Material: central memory CD4+ T cells from blood. CDR3 bases: TGTGCCTGGAGCAGACAGGGCACGGGGCAGTACTTC. This encodes CAWSRQGTGQYF.